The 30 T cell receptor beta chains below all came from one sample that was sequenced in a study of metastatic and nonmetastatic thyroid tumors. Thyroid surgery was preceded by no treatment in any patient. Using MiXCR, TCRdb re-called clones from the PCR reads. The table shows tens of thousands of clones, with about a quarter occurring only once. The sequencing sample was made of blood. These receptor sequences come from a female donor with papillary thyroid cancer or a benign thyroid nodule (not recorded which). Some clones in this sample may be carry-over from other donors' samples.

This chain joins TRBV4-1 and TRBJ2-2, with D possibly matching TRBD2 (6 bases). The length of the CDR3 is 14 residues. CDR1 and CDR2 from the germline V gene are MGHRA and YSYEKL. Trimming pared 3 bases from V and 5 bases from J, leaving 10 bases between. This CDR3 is CASSHWGGTGELFF. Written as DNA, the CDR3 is TGCGCCAGCAGCCATTGGGGAGGTACCGGGGAGCTGTTTTTT.

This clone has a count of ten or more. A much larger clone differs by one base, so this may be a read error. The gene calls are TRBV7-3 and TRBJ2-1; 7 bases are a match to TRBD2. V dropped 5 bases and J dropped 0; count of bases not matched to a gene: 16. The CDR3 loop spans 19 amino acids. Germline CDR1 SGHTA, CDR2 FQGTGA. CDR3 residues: CASSRTSVIIPSSYNEQFF. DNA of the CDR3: TGTGCCAGCAGCCGTACTAGCGTGATAATCCCGAGCTCCTACAATGAGCAGTTCTTC.

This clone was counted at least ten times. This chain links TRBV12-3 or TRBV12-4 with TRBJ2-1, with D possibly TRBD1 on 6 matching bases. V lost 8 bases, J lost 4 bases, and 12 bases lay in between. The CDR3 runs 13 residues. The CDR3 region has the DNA TGTGCCAGCGGGCGGACAGCGTACAATGAGCAGTTCTTC. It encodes CASGRTAYNEQFF.

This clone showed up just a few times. The CDR3, as DNA: TGTGCCAGCAGCGACGGCAGTTACTGTGGCTACACCTTC. It encodes CASSDGSYCGYTF. This chain uses TRBV7-9 with TRBJ1-2; D unclear. The V end lost 5 bases, the J end lost 7 bases, and 14 bases lay between the germline ends. Germline V gene lookup returns CDR1 SEHNR and CDR2 FQNEAQ (reference sequence). CDR3 length equals 13 residues. Together with reference TRBV7-9 and TRBJ1-2, the CDR3 gives the full variable domain: DTGVSQNPRHKITKRGQNVTFRCDPISEHNRLYWYRQTLGQGPEFLTYFQNEAQLEKSRLLSDRFSAERPKGSFSTLEIQRTEQGDSAMYLCASSDGSYCGYTFGSGTRLTVV.

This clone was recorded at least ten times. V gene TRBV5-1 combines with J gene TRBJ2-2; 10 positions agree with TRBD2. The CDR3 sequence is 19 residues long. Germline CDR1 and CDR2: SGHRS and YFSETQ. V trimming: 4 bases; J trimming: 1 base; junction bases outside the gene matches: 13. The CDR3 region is CASSGEKSTSGKNTGELFF. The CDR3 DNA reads TGCGCCAGCAGCGGCGAAAAGTCTACTAGCGGGAAGAACACCGGGGAGCTGTTTTTT.

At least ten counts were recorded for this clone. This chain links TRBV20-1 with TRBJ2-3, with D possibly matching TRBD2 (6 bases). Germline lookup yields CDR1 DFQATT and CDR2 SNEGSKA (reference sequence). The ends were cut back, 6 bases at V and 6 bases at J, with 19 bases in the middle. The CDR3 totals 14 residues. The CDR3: CSANIHGGWDTQYF. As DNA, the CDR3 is TGCAGTGCAAACATCCACGGGGGATGGGATACGCAGTATTTT.

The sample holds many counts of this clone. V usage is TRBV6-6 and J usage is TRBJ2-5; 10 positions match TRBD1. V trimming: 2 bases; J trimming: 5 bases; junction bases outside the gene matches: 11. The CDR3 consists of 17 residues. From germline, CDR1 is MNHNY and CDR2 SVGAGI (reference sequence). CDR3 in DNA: TGTGCCAGCAGTTACGGGCGTGGACAGGGGGTTTTGGAGACCCAGTACTTC. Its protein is CASSYGRGQGVLETQYF.

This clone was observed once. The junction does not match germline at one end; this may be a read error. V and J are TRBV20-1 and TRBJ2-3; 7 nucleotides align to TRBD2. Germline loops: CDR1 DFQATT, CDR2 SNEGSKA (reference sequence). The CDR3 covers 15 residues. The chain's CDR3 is CSARDSLAVTDTQYF. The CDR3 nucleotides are TGCAGTGCCAGAGATTCGCTAGCGGTAACGGATACGCAGTATTTT.

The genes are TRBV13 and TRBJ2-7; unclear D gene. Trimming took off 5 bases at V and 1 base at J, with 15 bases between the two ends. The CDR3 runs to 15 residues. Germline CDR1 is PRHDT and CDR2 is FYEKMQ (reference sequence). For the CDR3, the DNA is TGTGCCAGCAGCGGTAGGCGAAGGTGGTCCTACGAGCAGTACTTC. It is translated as CASSGRRRWSYEQYF.

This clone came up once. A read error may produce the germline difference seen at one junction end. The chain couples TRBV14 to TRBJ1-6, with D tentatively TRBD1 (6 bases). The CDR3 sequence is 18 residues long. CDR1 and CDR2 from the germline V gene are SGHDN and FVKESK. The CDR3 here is CASSQVQGRGNWDSRLLF. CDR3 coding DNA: TGTGCCAGCAGCCAAGTTCAGGGGCGGGGAAATTGGGATTCACGCCTCCTCTTT. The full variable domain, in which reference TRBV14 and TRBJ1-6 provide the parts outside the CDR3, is EAGVTQFPSHSVIEKGQTVTLRCDPISGHDNLYWYRRVMGKEIKFLLHFVKESKQDESGMPNNRFLAERTGGTYSTLKVQPAELEDSGVYFCASSQVQGRGNWDSRLLFGNGTRLTVT.

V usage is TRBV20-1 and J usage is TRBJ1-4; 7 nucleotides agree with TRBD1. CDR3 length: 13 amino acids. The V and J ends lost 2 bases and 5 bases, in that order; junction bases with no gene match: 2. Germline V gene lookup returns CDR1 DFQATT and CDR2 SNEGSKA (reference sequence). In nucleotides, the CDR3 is TGCAGTGCTAGATCGACAGGGAATGAAAAACTGTTTTTT. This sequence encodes CSARSTGNEKLFF.

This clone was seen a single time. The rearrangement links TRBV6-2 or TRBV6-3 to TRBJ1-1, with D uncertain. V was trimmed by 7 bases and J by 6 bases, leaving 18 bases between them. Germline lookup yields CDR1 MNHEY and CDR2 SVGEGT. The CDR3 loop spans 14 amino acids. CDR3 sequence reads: CASTLGPQTPEAFF. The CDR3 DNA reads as TGTGCCAGCACCCTTGGCCCACAGACGCCTGAAGCTTTCTTT.

CDR3 nucleotides: TGTGCCACCAGTGACCCCGGGACAGGGGGTTTCAATGAGCAGTTCTTC. It is translated as CATSDPGTGGFNEQFF. The V gene is TRBV24-1, the J gene TRBJ2-1, with TRBD1 identical over 11 bases. In germline, CDR1 is KGHDR, CDR2 SFDVKD. V trimming: 4 bases; J trimming: 6 bases; junction bases outside the gene matches: 7. CDR3 length equals 16 residues.

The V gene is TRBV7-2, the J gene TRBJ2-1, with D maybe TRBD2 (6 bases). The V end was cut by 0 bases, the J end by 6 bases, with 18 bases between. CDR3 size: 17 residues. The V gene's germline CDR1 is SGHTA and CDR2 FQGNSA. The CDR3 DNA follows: TGTGCCAGCAGCTTAGCCTTCCTAGCGTTCACTGGCAATGAGCAGTTCTTC. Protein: CASSLAFLAFTGNEQFF.

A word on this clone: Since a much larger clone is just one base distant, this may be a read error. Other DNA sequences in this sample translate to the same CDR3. CDR3 sequence (DNA): TGCGCCAGCACCCATCTCGGTGGGCAGTTCTTC. It yields the protein CASTHLGGQFF. The V gene is TRBV10-2, the J gene TRBJ2-1; D not certain. This CDR3 spans 11 amino acids. Germline CDR1 reads WSHSY; CDR2 reads SAAADI. V gave up 7 bases and J gave up 12 bases, with 13 bases separating them.

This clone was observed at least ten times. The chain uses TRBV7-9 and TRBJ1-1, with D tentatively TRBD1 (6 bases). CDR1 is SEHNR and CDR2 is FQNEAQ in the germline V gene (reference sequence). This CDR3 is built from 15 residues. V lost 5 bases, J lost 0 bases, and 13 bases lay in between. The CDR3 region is CASSLRQAMNTEAFF. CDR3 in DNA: TGTGCCAGCAGCCTTCGACAGGCTATGAACACTGAAGCTTTCTTT.

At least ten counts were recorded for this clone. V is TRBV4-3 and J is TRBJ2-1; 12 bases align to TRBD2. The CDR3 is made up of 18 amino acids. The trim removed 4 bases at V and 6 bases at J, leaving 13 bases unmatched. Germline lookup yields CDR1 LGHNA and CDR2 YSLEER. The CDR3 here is CASSRWDPLAGGPNEQFF. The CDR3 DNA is TGCGCCAGCAGCCGGTGGGACCCCCTAGCGGGAGGGCCCAATGAGCAGTTCTTC.

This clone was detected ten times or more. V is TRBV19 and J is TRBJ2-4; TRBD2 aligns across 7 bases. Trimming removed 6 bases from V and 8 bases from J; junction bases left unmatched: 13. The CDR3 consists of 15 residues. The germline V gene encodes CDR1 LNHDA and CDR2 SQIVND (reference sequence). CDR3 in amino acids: CASSTAGFEGDIQYF. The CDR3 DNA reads TGTGCCAGTAGCACAGCGGGATTTGAGGGTGACATTCAGTACTTC. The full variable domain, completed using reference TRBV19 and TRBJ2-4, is DGGITQSPKYLFRKEGQNVTLSCEQNLNHDAMYWYRQDPGQGLRLIYYSQIVNDFQKGDIAEGYSVSREKKESFPLTVTSAQKNPTAFYLCASSTAGFEGDIQYFGAGTRLSVL.

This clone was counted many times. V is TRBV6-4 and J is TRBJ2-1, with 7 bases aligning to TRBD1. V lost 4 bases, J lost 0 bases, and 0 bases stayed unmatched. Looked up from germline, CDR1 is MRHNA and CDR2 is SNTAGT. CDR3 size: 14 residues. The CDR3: CASSGDSSYNEQFF. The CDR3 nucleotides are TGTGCCAGCAGTGGGGACAGCTCCTACAATGAGCAGTTCTTC.

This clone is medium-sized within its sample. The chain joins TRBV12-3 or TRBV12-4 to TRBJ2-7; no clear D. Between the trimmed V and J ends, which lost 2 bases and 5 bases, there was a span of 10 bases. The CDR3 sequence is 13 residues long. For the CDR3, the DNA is TGTGCCAGCAGTTTACGGAAAGGCCACGAGCAGTACTTC. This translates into CASSLRKGHEQYF.

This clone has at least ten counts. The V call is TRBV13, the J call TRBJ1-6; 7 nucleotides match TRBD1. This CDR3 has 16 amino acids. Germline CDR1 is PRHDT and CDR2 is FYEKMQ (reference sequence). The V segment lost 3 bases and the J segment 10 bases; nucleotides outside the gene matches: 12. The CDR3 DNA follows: TGTGCCAGCAGCTTTTCACAGGGGTCCCGAAGATCACCCCTCCACTTT. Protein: CASSFSQGSRRSPLHF.

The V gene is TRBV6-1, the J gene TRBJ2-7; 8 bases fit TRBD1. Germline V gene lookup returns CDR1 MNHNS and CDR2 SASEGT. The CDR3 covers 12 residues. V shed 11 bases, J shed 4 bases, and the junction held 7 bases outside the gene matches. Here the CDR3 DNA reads TGTGCCTGCGGACAGGGTCGGTACGAGCAGTACTTC. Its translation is CACGQGRYEQYF.

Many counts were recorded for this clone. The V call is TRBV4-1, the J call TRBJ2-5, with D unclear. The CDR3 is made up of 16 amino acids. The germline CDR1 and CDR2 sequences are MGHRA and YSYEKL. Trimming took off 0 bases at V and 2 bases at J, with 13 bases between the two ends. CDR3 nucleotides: TGCGCCAGCAGCCAAGAGATGGGTGGCAGTCAAGAGACCCAGTACTTC. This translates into CASSQEMGGSQETQYF.

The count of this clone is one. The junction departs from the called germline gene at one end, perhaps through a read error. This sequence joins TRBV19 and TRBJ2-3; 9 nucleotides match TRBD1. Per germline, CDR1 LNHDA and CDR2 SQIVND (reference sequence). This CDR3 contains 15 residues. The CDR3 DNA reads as TGTGCCAGTATGCGAGGGACAGGGCCAACAGATACGAAGTATTTT. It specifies CASMRGTGPTDTKYF.

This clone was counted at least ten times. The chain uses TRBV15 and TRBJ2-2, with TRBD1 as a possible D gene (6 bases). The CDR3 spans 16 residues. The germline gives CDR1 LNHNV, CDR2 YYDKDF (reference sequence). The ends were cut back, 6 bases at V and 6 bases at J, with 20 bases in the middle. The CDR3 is CATRKYRVWHSGELFF. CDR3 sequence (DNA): TGTGCCACCAGGAAATACAGGGTTTGGCATTCCGGGGAGCTGTTTTTT.

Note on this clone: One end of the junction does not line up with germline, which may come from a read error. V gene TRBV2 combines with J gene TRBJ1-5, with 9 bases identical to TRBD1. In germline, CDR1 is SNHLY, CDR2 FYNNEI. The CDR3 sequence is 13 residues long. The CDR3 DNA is TGTGGCAGCAGGGGGACAGGGTCTCAGCCGCAGCATTTT. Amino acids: CGSRGTGSQPQHF.

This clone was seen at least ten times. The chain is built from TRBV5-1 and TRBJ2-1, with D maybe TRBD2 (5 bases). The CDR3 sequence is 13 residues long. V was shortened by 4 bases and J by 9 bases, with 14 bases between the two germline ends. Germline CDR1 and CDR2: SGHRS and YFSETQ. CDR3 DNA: TGCGCCAGCAGCCAGTTGGAGACTACTGAGCAGTTCTTC. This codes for CASSQLETTEQFF.

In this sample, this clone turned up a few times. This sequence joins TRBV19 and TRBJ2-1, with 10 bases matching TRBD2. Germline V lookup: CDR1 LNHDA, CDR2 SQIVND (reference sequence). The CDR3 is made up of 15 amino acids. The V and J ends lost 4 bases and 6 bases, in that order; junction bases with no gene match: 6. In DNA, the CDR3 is TGTGCCAGTAGTACCTCTAGCGGGAGTACCAATGAGCAGTTCTTC. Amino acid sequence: CASSTSSGSTNEQFF.

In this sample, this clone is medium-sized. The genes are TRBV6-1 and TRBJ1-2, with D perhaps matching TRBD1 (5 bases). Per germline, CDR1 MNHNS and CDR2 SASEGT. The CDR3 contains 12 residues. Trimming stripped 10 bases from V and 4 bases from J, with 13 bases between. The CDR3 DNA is TGTGCCATCGGGGGTACTTTCTATGGCTACACCTTC. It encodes CAIGGTFYGYTF.

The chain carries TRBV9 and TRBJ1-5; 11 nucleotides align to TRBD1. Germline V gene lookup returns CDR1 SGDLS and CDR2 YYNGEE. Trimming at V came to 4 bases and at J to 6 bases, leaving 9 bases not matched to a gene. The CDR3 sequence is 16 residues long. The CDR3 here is CASSKGGQGAVQPQHF. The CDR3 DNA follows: TGTGCCAGCAGCAAAGGTGGACAGGGGGCTGTTCAGCCCCAGCATTTT.